This record concerns one TCR beta chain sequence. Its cognate antigen is unknown. The study ran its PCR with 60 Vbeta and 13 Jbeta primers. This table comes from immunoSEQ multiplex PCR, and its TCRdb copy is limited to in-frame clones, with some not included. The data hold around 230,000 clones, with about 75% observed a single time. These data are taken from a study of cytomegalovirus exposure and HLA in healthy donors. Study-wide results and limits: Within an earlier analysis, most TCR beta V segments proved productive either about 87% or about 30% of the time. There were under 200 TCR beta chains listed as cytomegalovirus-associated. Later analysis suggested links between common viral pathogens and several top significant clusters. In a later analysis, V- and J-gene trimming of beta chains associated with a DCLRE1C missense variant, replicated independently.

The germline gives CDR1 KGHSH, CDR2 LQKENI. The trim removed 3 bases at V and 8 bases at J, leaving 7 bases unmatched. The CDR3 totals 14 residues. The chain couples TRBV18 to TRBJ1-1; 9 bases map to TRBD1. The source is a male donor in good health and CMV-seronegative. The sample consisted of PBMCs. The CDR3 sequence: CASSPLQGALEAFF. Here the CDR3 DNA reads TGTGCCAGCTCACCTTTACAGGGGGCCCTCGAAGCTTTCTTT.